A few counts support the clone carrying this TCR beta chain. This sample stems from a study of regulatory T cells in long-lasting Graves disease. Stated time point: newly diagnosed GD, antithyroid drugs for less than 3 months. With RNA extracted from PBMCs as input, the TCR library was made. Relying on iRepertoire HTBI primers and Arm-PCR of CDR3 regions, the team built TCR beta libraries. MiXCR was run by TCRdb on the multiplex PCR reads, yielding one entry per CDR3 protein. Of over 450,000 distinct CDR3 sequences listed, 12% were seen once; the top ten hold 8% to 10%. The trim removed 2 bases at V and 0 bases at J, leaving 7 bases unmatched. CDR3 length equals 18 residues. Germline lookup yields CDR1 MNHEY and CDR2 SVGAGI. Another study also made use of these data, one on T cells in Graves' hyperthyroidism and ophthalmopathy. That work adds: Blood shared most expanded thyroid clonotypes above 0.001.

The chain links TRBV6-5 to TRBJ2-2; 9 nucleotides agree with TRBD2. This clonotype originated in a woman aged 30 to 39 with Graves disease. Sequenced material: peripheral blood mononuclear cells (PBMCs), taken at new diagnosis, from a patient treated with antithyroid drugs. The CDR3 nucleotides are TGTGCCAGCAGTTACGGACGCCTAGCGGGATCGAACACCGGGGAGCTGTTTTTT. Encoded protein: CASSYGRLAGSNTGELFF.